Listed below are T cell receptor beta chains from one sample, sequenced in a study of PD-1 blockade in classical Hodgkin lymphoma. Sequencing used immunoSEQ multiplex PCR; TCRdb keeps in-frame clones, though not all of them. The sample has around 5,000 clones, 63% seen once; the top ten hold roughly two thirds. Specimen: peripheral blood mononuclear cells (PBMCs), collected at baseline. Receptors originate from a human donor with classical Hodgkin lymphoma. Both conserved end residues are part of each CDR3. The D gene is left open where the match is weak. Clone size appears in some rows only: once, few, many, or a class for an expanded clone.

D: TRBD2
V: TRBV9
size: NA
J: TRBJ2-1
DNA: TGTGCCAGCAGCGTAGATAACGGGAGGCTTAATGAGCAGTTCTTC
CDR3: CASSVDNGRLNEQFF

D: NA
V: TRBV6-5
size: NA
J: TRBJ1-4
DNA: TGTGCCAGCCTAGCGGGGGCAACTAATGAAAAACTGTTTTTT
CDR3: CASLAGATNEKLFF

D: NA
V: TRBV6-1
size: NA
J: TRBJ2-7
DNA: TGTGCCAGTAAAACCCGGCCGGAGTCCTACGAGCAGTACTTC
CDR3: CASKTRPESYEQYF

D: TRBD1
V: TRBV7-6
size: medium-sized
J: TRBJ2-7
DNA: TGTGCCAGCCAAACAGGGGGCACTTACGAGCAGTACTTC
CDR3: CASQTGGTYEQYF

D: NA
V: TRBV27
size: NA
J: TRBJ2-1
DNA: TGTGCCAGCAGCGCGGGTTTCCCCCAATACTACAATGAGCAGTTCTTC
CDR3: CASSAGFPQYYNEQFF

D: TRBD2
V: TRBV5-1
size: once
J: TRBJ2-3
DNA: TGCGCCAGCAGCTCGGACCCTAGCGGGGCCCGTTCTAGCACAGATACGCAGTATTTT
CDR3: CASSSDPSGARSSTDTQYF

D: TRBD1
V: TRBV5-1
size: NA
J: TRBJ2-7
DNA: TGCGCCAGCAGTCCCGGGACAGGTGGCTCCTACGAGCAGTACTTC
CDR3: CASSPGTGGSYEQYF

D: NA
V: TRBV6-1
size: NA
J: TRBJ2-7
DNA: TGTGCCAGCAGTGGGGGAGGATGGGGACAGACCTACGACGGGCAGTACTTC
CDR3: CASSGGGWGQTYDGQYF

D: NA
V: TRBV7-9
size: once
J: TRBJ1-4
DNA: TGTGCCAGCAGCTTAAGTATCGGGGGCACTAATGAAAAACTGTTTTTT
CDR3: CASSLSIGGTNEKLFF

D: NA
V: TRBV7-6
size: hyperexpanded
J: TRBJ2-7
DNA: TGTGCCAGCGCGGGTGGGAGCTCCTACGAGCAGTACTTC
CDR3: CASAGGSSYEQYF

D: NA
V: TRBV6-5
size: few
J: TRBJ2-1
DNA: TGTGCCAGCACCTCAGTGGGGGAGCAGTTCTTC
CDR3: CASTSVGEQFF

D: NA
V: TRBV7-6
size: NA
J: TRBJ2-3
DNA: TGTGCCAGCAGCCCCCTAACGGGCGATCAAGATACGCAGTATTTT
CDR3: CASSPLTGDQDTQYF

D: NA
V: TRBV11-2
size: NA
J: TRBJ2-5
DNA: TGTGCCAGCAGCTCCGGGACACAGGACGTGCAGACCCAGTACTTC
CDR3: CASSSGTQDVQTQYF

D: NA
V: TRBV11-2
size: once
J: TRBJ2-5
DNA: TGTGCCAGCAGCCTAGGTACAGGCCTCCAAGAGACCCAGTACTTC
CDR3: CASSLGTGLQETQYF

D: TRBD1
V: TRBV5-6
size: NA
J: TRBJ2-7
DNA: TGTGCCAGCAGCGACGGGACAGAATCGGGTGAGCAGTACTTC
CDR3: CASSDGTESGEQYF

D: NA
V: TRBV19
size: NA
J: TRBJ2-7
DNA: TGTGCCAGTAGTCCCCGGGCAGGTGCCTACGAGCAGTACTTC
CDR3: CASSPRAGAYEQYF

D: TRBD1
V: TRBV5-1
size: NA
J: TRBJ2-7
DNA: TGCGCCAGCAGCCCCAGACAGGGGACGCAGAACGAGCAGTACTTC
CDR3: CASSPRQGTQNEQYF

D: TRBD1
V: TRBV5-6
size: few
J: TRBJ1-2
DNA: TGTGCCAGCAGCTTGGACAGGGGAAACTATGGCTACACCTTC
CDR3: CASSLDRGNYGYTF

D: NA
V: TRBV7-9
size: few
J: TRBJ2-5
DNA: TGTGCCAGCAGCATCCAAGAGACCCAGTACTTC
CDR3: CASSIQETQYF

D: TRBD1
V: TRBV27
size: NA
J: TRBJ1-4
DNA: TGTGCCAGCAGAACCCCAGGGGGAAAACTGTTTTTT
CDR3: CASRTPGGKLFF

D: NA
V: TRBV5-1
size: NA
J: TRBJ2-7
DNA: TGCGCCAGCAGCTTGGCCTCTGGGCCCGTCGAGCAGTACTTC
CDR3: CASSLASGPVEQYF

D: TRBD1
V: TRBV7-3
size: NA
J: TRBJ2-1
DNA: TGTGCCAGCAGCCCAAACAGGGGCTACCGCAATGAGCAGTTCTTC
CDR3: CASSPNRGYRNEQFF

D: NA
V: TRBV7-9
size: NA
J: TRBJ2-7
DNA: TGTGCCAGCAGCCGGACCGGCAGTACCTACGAGCAGTACTTC
CDR3: CASSRTGSTYEQYF

D: TRBD1
V: TRBV28
size: NA
J: TRBJ2-7
DNA: TGTGCCAGCAGTCCCGGGACAGGGTTGTACGAGCAGTACTTC
CDR3: CASSPGTGLYEQYF

D: NA
V: TRBV28
size: NA
J: TRBJ1-2
DNA: TGTGCCAGCAGGGGGGCCCCAAGAGGCTACACCTTC
CDR3: CASRGAPRGYTF

D: NA
V: TRBV30
size: once
J: TRBJ2-2
DNA: TGTGCCGGTCCGGGGGCGACCGGGGAGCTGTTTTTT
CDR3: CAGPGATGELFF

D: TRBD1
V: TRBV29-1
size: NA
J: TRBJ1-4
DNA: TGCAGCGTGGAGGACAGGGCGACTAATGAAAAACTGTTTTTT
CDR3: CSVEDRATNEKLFF

D: NA
V: TRBV28
size: medium-sized
J: TRBJ2-3
DNA: TGTGCCAGCAGTCCTACAAGCCGCACAGATACGCAGTATTTT
CDR3: CASSPTSRTDTQYF